The 10 T cell receptor beta chains given below trace back to one sample, sequenced in a study of blood T cell repertoires in COVID-19. Clones were read by immunoSEQ multiplex PCR, and TCRdb kept only the in-frame ones, dropping some. The sample has about 240,000 clones; about four fifths are singletons. The sequencing input was peripheral blood. Receptors originate from a woman aged 80 or over with COVID-19, enrolled during active disease.

The gene calls are TRBV29-1 and TRBJ2-5; TRBD2 is a possible D gene (5 bases). The CDR3 totals 12 residues. Germline values: CDR1 SQVTM, CDR2 ANQGSEA. Trimming left V 4 bases short and J 4 bases short, with 10 bases between. CDR3 region: CSVGTGGETQYF. Here the CDR3 DNA reads TGCAGCGTTGGGACCGGAGGAGAGACCCAGTACTTC.

J is TRBJ1-5 and V is TRBV2, with D perhaps TRBD1 (5 bases). The ends were cut back, 6 bases at V and 4 bases at J, with 13 bases in the middle. Per the germline V gene, CDR1 is SNHLY and CDR2 is FYNNEI. This CDR3 spans 14 amino acids. As DNA, the CDR3 is TGTGCCAGCAGCGCTGCCCGGGGGAATCAGCCCCAGCATTTT. It codes for CASSAARGNQPQHF.

The chain uses TRBV7-3 and TRBJ2-2, with D tentatively TRBD2 (6 bases). This CDR3 is 16 amino acids long. From germline, CDR1 is SGHTA and CDR2 FQGTGA. With 2 bases removed from V and 5 bases from J, the gap between germline ends came to 15 bases. The CDR3 region is CASSLGQRARTGELFF. CDR3 DNA sequence: TGTGCCAGCAGCTTAGGCCAGCGGGCAAGGACCGGGGAGCTGTTTTTT. The complete variable domain, with remaining parts taken from reference TRBV7-3 and TRBJ2-2, reads GAGVSQTPSNKVTEKGKYVELRCDPISGHTALYWYRQSLGQGPEFLIYFQGTGAADDSGLPNDRFFAVRPEGSVSTLKIQRTERGDSAVYLCASSLGQRARTGELFFGEGSRLTVL.

The V call is TRBV30, the J call TRBJ1-4, with D unresolved. CDR1 and CDR2 from the germline V gene are GTSNPN and SVGIG (reference sequence). Between the trimmed V and J ends, which lost 2 bases and 7 bases, there was a span of 11 bases. The CDR3 consists of 13 residues. CDR3 nucleotide sequence: TGTGCCTGGAGTCGGGAGACTGGTGAAAAACTGTTTTTT. This translates into CAWSRETGEKLFF.

This clone was seen once. The gene calls are TRBV7-8 and TRBJ1-2; 7 nucleotides match TRBD1. Per the germline V gene, CDR1 is SGHVS and CDR2 is FQNEAQ. The CDR3 loop spans 15 amino acids. The junction had 8 bases not matched to a gene; V was cut back by 3 bases and J by 4 bases. CDR3 bases: TGTGCCAGCAGCTTTGAGACAGGGAGAGGCTATGGCTACACCTTC. This translates into CASSFETGRGYGYTF. The variable domain in full, with the rest retrieved from reference TRBV7-8 and TRBJ1-2, is GAGVSQSPRYKVAKRGQDVALRCDPISGHVSLFWYQQALGQGPEFLTYFQNEAQLDKSGLPSDRFFAERPEGSVSTLKIQRTQQEDSAVYLCASSFETGRGYGYTFGSGTRLTVV.

This chain links TRBV5-1 with TRBJ1-1, with 12 bases matching TRBD1. CDR1 SGHRS and CDR2 YFSETQ come from the germline V gene. J was trimmed by 5 bases and V by 2 bases; bases with no gene match: 4. CDR3 length: 15 amino acids. CDR3 amino acids: CASSLPGQGATEAFF. The CDR3 DNA reads TGCGCCAGCAGCTTACCGGGACAGGGGGCGACTGAAGCTTTCTTT.

The genes are TRBV7-2 and TRBJ2-7; D perhaps matches TRBD2 (5 bases). The CDR3 runs to 14 residues. Germline CDR1 is SGHTA and CDR2 is FQGNSA. V was trimmed by 0 bases and J by 4 bases, leaving 10 bases between them. CDR3 loop: CASSLAGVGYEQYF. Here the CDR3 DNA reads TGTGCCAGCAGCTTAGCGGGAGTTGGGTACGAGCAGTACTTC.

The chain employs TRBV9 and TRBJ1-3; no definite D call. The CDR3 contains 15 residues. Trimming shortened V by 4 bases and J by 0 bases, and 11 bases separated the two germline ends. Germline V gene lookup returns CDR1 SGDLS and CDR2 YYNGEE. This CDR3 reads CASSSPNPSGNTIYF. CDR3 DNA sequence: TGTGCCAGCAGCTCCCCTAACCCCTCTGGAAACACCATATATTTT.

The chain is built from TRBV6-5 and TRBJ1-4, with 7 bases identical to TRBD1. The CDR3 totals 13 residues. The ends lost 8 bases at V and 12 bases at J; junction bases unmatched: 12. Germline V lookup: CDR1 MNHEY, CDR2 SVGAGI. The CDR3 protein is CASGGTERIELFF. The CDR3 region has the DNA TGTGCCAGCGGGGGGACAGAGAGGATAGAACTGTTTTTT.

The chain recombines TRBV21-1 with TRBJ2-4; the D call in the table, TRBD2, was not verified against the DNA. TRBV21-1 is termed a pseudogene. The CDR3 has 17 amino acids. The CDR3 region has the DNA TGTGCCAGCAGCAAAGGAGGAGGTTTTCTAGCCAAAAACATTCAGTACTTC. Its translation is CASSKGGGFLAKNIQYF.